These T cell receptor beta chains were read from a single sample in a study of T cells in localized non-small cell lung cancer. Method: immunoSEQ multiplex PCR; TCRdb's copy keeps in-frame clones and lacks some. The repertoire holds about 82,000 clones, with over 60% as singletons. This specimen consisted of PBMCs, obtained before any cancer treatment. These receptors all come from a man aged 35 to 70 with stage II squamous cell lung carcinoma. Each CDR3 is given with its conserved first and last residue. D genes are given only for firm matches. The size of a clone is reported for some rows only, either as once, few or many, or as a class for expanded clones.

CDR3 DNA: TGTGCCAGCAGTGCACTAGCGGGAGGAAACTCCTACAATGAGCAGTTCTTC
CDR3 protein: CASSALAGGNSYNEQFF
clone size: .
V gene: TRBV6-1
D gene: TRBD2
J gene: TRBJ2-1

CDR3 DNA: TGTGCCAGCATCCCGCCCGGGGACACTGAAGCTTTCTTT
CDR3 protein: CASIPPGDTEAFF
clone size: .
V gene: TRBV6-5
D gene: .
J gene: TRBJ1-1

CDR3 DNA: TGTGCCTGGAGAGTACGGCGGGCCTCGACTGAAGCTTTCTTT
CDR3 protein: CAWRVRRASTEAFF
clone size: .
V gene: TRBV30
D gene: .
J gene: TRBJ1-1

CDR3 DNA: TGTGCCAGCAGCCCGTCGGATAGCTACGAGCAGTACTTC
CDR3 protein: CASSPSDSYEQYF
clone size: .
V gene: TRBV9
D gene: .
J gene: TRBJ2-7

CDR3 DNA: TGTGCCTGGAGTGTTGGGTCCAATCAGCCCCAGCATTTT
CDR3 protein: CAWSVGSNQPQHF
clone size: .
V gene: TRBV30
D gene: .
J gene: TRBJ1-5

CDR3 DNA: TGCGCCAGCAGCCAAGATGAGAACACTGAAGCTTTCTTT
CDR3 protein: CASSQDENTEAFF
clone size: .
V gene: TRBV4-3
D gene: .
J gene: TRBJ1-1

CDR3 DNA: TGTGCCAGCAGTTTACAGAAAAACTATGGCTACACCTTC
CDR3 protein: CASSLQKNYGYTF
clone size: few
V gene: TRBV28
D gene: .
J gene: TRBJ1-2

CDR3 DNA: TGTGCCAGCAGCTTAATTGGAGGGAACACCGGGGAGCTGTTTTTT
CDR3 protein: CASSLIGGNTGELFF
clone size: .
V gene: TRBV7-3
D gene: .
J gene: TRBJ2-2

CDR3 DNA: TGCGCCAGCAGCCAAGATCGAATTCCAGGGGTCCCTAACTATGGCTACACCTTC
CDR3 protein: CASSQDRIPGVPNYGYTF
clone size: .
V gene: TRBV4-3
D gene: .
J gene: TRBJ1-2

CDR3 DNA: TGTGCCAGCAGTTTCGGTCTGGGACGGCAGCCCCAGCATTTT
CDR3 protein: CASSFGLGRQPQHF
clone size: .
V gene: TRBV27
D gene: .
J gene: TRBJ1-5

CDR3 DNA: TGTGCCAGCAGCGTATTAATGGGCCTTGACTACACCTTC
CDR3 protein: CASSVLMGLDYTF
clone size: .
V gene: TRBV9
D gene: .
J gene: TRBJ1-2

CDR3 DNA: TGTGCCAGCAGTCGGGGACACCTGAACACTGAAGCTTTCTTT
CDR3 protein: CASSRGHLNTEAFF
clone size: .
V gene: TRBV6-1
D gene: .
J gene: TRBJ1-1

CDR3 DNA: TGTGCCAGCAGTTATGGTCCAGATCAGCCCCAGCATTTT
CDR3 protein: CASSYGPDQPQHF
clone size: .
V gene: TRBV6-5
D gene: .
J gene: TRBJ1-5

CDR3 DNA: TGCAGCGTTGATAAGGGGGGGTCTAACTATGGCTACACCTTC
CDR3 protein: CSVDKGGSNYGYTF
clone size: .
V gene: TRBV29-1
D gene: .
J gene: TRBJ1-2

CDR3 DNA: TGTGCCAGCAGCTTGGGATCGGGACTCCTTACGGGAGATACGCAGTATTTT
CDR3 protein: CASSLGSGLLTGDTQYF
clone size: .
V gene: TRBV5-4
D gene: .
J gene: TRBJ2-3

CDR3 DNA: TGTGCCAGCAGCTCGCCTTACCGGGAGGGCCTGGAGACCCAGTACTTC
CDR3 protein: CASSSPYREGLETQYF
clone size: few
V gene: TRBV7-9
D gene: TRBD2
J gene: TRBJ2-5

CDR3 DNA: TGCGCCAGCAGCTTGGTGGCAGGGAGTTTCCCTGAAGCTTTCTTT
CDR3 protein: CASSLVAGSFPEAFF
clone size: .
V gene: TRBV5-1
D gene: .
J gene: TRBJ1-1

CDR3 DNA: TGTGCCACCAGCAGTTCAAACAGGGGGCGAGGCTACACCTTC
CDR3 protein: CATSSSNRGRGYTF
clone size: once
V gene: TRBV15
D gene: TRBD1
J gene: TRBJ1-2

CDR3 DNA: TGTGCCAGCAGTTACGGGACAGGGAGGGGGGAAAAACTGTTTTTT
CDR3 protein: CASSYGTGRGEKLFF
clone size: .
V gene: TRBV6-6
D gene: TRBD1
J gene: TRBJ1-4

CDR3 DNA: TGTGCCAGCAGTTTCGAGACTAGCGGGGTCTACAATGAGCAGTTCTTC
CDR3 protein: CASSFETSGVYNEQFF
clone size: .
V gene: TRBV27
D gene: TRBD2
J gene: TRBJ2-1

CDR3 DNA: TGTGCCAGTAGTAGCGGACTAGCGGGACTCTACAATGAGCAGTTCTTC
CDR3 protein: CASSSGLAGLYNEQFF
clone size: few
V gene: TRBV19
D gene: TRBD2
J gene: TRBJ2-1

CDR3 DNA: TGTGCCAGCGGCGTATATGGCTACACCTTC
CDR3 protein: CASGVYGYTF
clone size: .
V gene: TRBV7-2
D gene: .
J gene: TRBJ1-2

CDR3 DNA: TGCGCCAGCAGCATAAACCCGGACAGGGTACACACCGGGGAGCTGTTTTTT
CDR3 protein: CASSINPDRVHTGELFF
clone size: .
V gene: TRBV5-1
D gene: TRBD1
J gene: TRBJ2-2

CDR3 DNA: TGTGCCAGCAGTTTATTTGTAGCCATAAACGCCGGGGAGCTGTTTTTT
CDR3 protein: CASSLFVAINAGELFF
clone size: once
V gene: TRBV28
D gene: .
J gene: TRBJ2-2

CDR3 DNA: TGCGCCAGCAGCTTGTACGACAGCGATATGAACACTGAAGCTTTCTTT
CDR3 protein: CASSLYDSDMNTEAFF
clone size: .
V gene: TRBV5-1
D gene: .
J gene: TRBJ1-1

CDR3 DNA: TGCAGCGTCGAGGTGGGGGATCAGCCCCAGCATTTT
CDR3 protein: CSVEVGDQPQHF
clone size: .
V gene: TRBV29-1
D gene: .
J gene: TRBJ1-5

CDR3 DNA: TGTGCCAGCAGTTACCCCAGGGGCGCTTCCTACGAGCAGTACTTC
CDR3 protein: CASSYPRGASYEQYF
clone size: .
V gene: TRBV6-5
D gene: .
J gene: TRBJ2-7

CDR3 DNA: TGTGCCACCAGCAGCCTCAATAGCGGGGGGGCTTGGAGCTCCTACAATGAGCAGTTCTTC
CDR3 protein: CATSSLNSGGAWSSYNEQFF
clone size: .
V gene: TRBV15
D gene: TRBD2
J gene: TRBJ2-1

CDR3 DNA: TGTGCCAGCAGGGGAAATCGGGACGAGCAGTACTTC
CDR3 protein: CASRGNRDEQYF
clone size: .
V gene: TRBV2
D gene: .
J gene: TRBJ2-7

CDR3 DNA: TGTGCCAGCAGCTTAGAGGGTCGATACCAAGAGACCCAGTACTTC
CDR3 protein: CASSLEGRYQETQYF
clone size: .
V gene: TRBV11-2
D gene: .
J gene: TRBJ2-5

CDR3 DNA: TGTGCCAGCAGTTCCATAGCGGGAGGGCCAGACATTCAGTACTTC
CDR3 protein: CASSSIAGGPDIQYF
clone size: .
V gene: TRBV27
D gene: TRBD2
J gene: TRBJ2-4

CDR3 DNA: TGTGCCAGCTCTCCTCCAGGGGGCGGAGGACAGCCCCAGCATTTT
CDR3 protein: CASSPPGGGGQPQHF
clone size: .
V gene: TRBV18
D gene: TRBD1
J gene: TRBJ1-5